A selection of T cell receptor beta chains follows, all from one sample in a study of post-analysis software for immune sequencing data. One entry per CDR3 protein, called by TCRdb with MiXCR from the PCR reads. The sample records about 760,000 distinct CDR3 sequences, 25% to 30% being singletons. The sequencing sample was made of blood. The receptors come from a girl aged 5 to 17 with multiple sclerosis. Each CDR3 is given with its conserved first and last residue. The order of the fields is D gene, V gene, J gene, CDR3 protein. A D gene is named only where the DNA matches it firmly.

D gene: TRBD1; V gene: TRBV4-1; J gene: TRBJ2-7; CDR3 protein: CASSPKQGPYEQYF
D gene: .; V gene: TRBV5-1; J gene: TRBJ2-4; CDR3 protein: CASSLVPDWKNIQYF
D gene: .; V gene: TRBV6-1; J gene: TRBJ1-5; CDR3 protein: CASILDRADQPQHF
D gene: .; V gene: TRBV6-2/TRBV6-3; J gene: TRBJ2-1; CDR3 protein: CAKGDSSVNEQFF
D gene: .; V gene: TRBV28; J gene: TRBJ2-6; CDR3 protein: CASRRDISSGANVLTF
D gene: .; V gene: TRBV6-5; J gene: TRBJ2-7; CDR3 protein: CASRSGHSVYEQYF
D gene: TRBD1; V gene: TRBV3-1; J gene: TRBJ2-5; CDR3 protein: CASSPTGQTQETQYF
D gene: .; V gene: TRBV5-6; J gene: TRBJ2-1; CDR3 protein: CASSPAAESSYNEQFF
D gene: .; V gene: TRBV20-1; J gene: TRBJ1-5; CDR3 protein: CSARVDGQNGNQPQHF
D gene: TRBD1; V gene: TRBV4-2; J gene: TRBJ1-1; CDR3 protein: CASSHVGTGSGNTEAFF
D gene: .; V gene: TRBV29-1; J gene: .; CDR3 protein: CSVGRAHNEQYF
D gene: .; V gene: TRBV29-1; J gene: TRBJ1-5; CDR3 protein: CSVDQGISNQPQHF
D gene: .; V gene: TRBV29-1; J gene: TRBJ1-1; CDR3 protein: CSVDGWAEAFF
D gene: TRBD2; V gene: TRBV29-1; J gene: TRBJ2-7; CDR3 protein: CSVLGGRTYEQYF
D gene: TRBD1; V gene: TRBV20-1; J gene: TRBJ2-5; CDR3 protein: CSAPRGSETQYF
D gene: TRBD2; V gene: TRBV20-1; J gene: TRBJ2-1; CDR3 protein: CSARTGTSGSYNEQFF
D gene: .; V gene: TRBV28; J gene: TRBJ2-7; CDR3 protein: CASSPSAGVYEQYF
D gene: .; V gene: TRBV7-2; J gene: TRBJ2-1; CDR3 protein: CASSLPVDDEQFF
D gene: .; V gene: TRBV7-9; J gene: TRBJ1-2; CDR3 protein: CASSLAAGNGYTF
D gene: .; V gene: TRBV6-2/TRBV6-3; J gene: TRBJ1-5; CDR3 protein: CASSYSAGFSQPQHF
D gene: TRBD2; V gene: TRBV10-3; J gene: TRBJ2-1; CDR3 protein: CAISVRPGLAGPDNEQFF
D gene: TRBD1; V gene: TRBV6-2/TRBV6-3; J gene: TRBJ2-7; CDR3 protein: CASSYTLPGQRPYEQYF